This T cell receptor beta chain was captured by sequencing in a study of radiotherapy plus CTLA-4 blockade in lung cancer. Study overall: Objective responses were observed in approximately 20% of patients, and disease control was achieved by over 30%.

Profiled with immunoSEQ multiplex PCR; TCRdb holds only in-frame clones, not every one. Altogether 81,000 or so clones are present, around 76% being singletons, with the ten largest covering over 20%. This CDR3 spans 14 amino acids. The germline gives CDR1 SGHTA, CDR2 FQGTGA. V dropped 1 base and J dropped 1 base, with 7 bases sitting between them. Sequenced material: peripheral blood, taken from a patient treated with radiotherapy plus ipilimumab. The rearrangement uses TRBV7-3 and TRBJ1-1; the D gene is possibly TRBD1 (5 bases). The source is a human donor with non-small cell lung cancer whose response to radiotherapy plus ipilimumab could not be evaluated. Some clones in this sample may be carry-over from other donors' samples. The CDR3 coding sequence is TGTGCCAGCAGCTTAAGGCAGGGGAACACTGAAGCTTTCTTT. Translation gives CASSLRQGNTEAFF. Variable domain in full (rest from reference TRBV7-3 and TRBJ1-1): GAGVSQTPSNKVTEKGKYVELRCDPISGHTALYWYRQSLGQGPEFLIYFQGTGAADDSGLPNDRFFAVRPEGSVSTLKIQRTERGDSAVYLCASSLRQGNTEAFFGQGTRLTVV.